The clone carrying this T cell receptor beta chain was observed a few times. This sample stems from a study of shared clonotypes between healthy human individuals. Some clones are missing from TCRdb's copy, which holds only in-frame ones; the method was immunoSEQ multiplex PCR. The data contain roughly 95,000 clones, approximately 51% of them singletons. Sequencing used PBMCs. The sequence derives from a woman between 35 and 50 years old in good health. Some clones in this sample may be carry-over from other donors' samples.

The CDR3 spells CASSLTGQGNTEAFF. CDR3 nucleotides: TGCGCCAGCAGCTTGACAGGACAGGGGAACACTGAAGCTTTCTTT. The genes are TRBV5-1 and TRBJ1-1, with 8 bases matching TRBD1. J was trimmed by 1 base and V by 1 base; bases with no gene match: 3. The CDR3 runs to 15 residues. Germline lookup yields CDR1 SGHRS and CDR2 YFSETQ. The full variable domain, completed using reference TRBV5-1 and TRBJ1-1, is KAGVTQTPRYLIKTRGQQVTLSCSPISGHRSVSWYQQTPGQGLQFLFEYFSETQRNKGNFPGRFSGRQFSNSRSEMNVSTLELGDSALYLCASSLTGQGNTEAFFGQGTRLTVV.